Each of the 3 T cell receptor beta chains below was sequenced from the same sample in a study of blood T cell repertoires in COVID-19. Sequenced by immunoSEQ multiplex PCR; TCRdb stores in-frame clones only, minus some. The sample yields roughly 70,000 clones, 75% to 90% seen once. The sample comprised peripheral blood. All receptors come from an elderly woman with active COVID-19.

This clone was counted a single time. The chain employs TRBV28 and TRBJ1-2; D is perhaps TRBD1 (5 bases). The CDR3 contains 13 residues. The V gene's germline CDR1 is MDHEN and CDR2 SYDVKM. Trimming removed 2 bases at V and 4 bases at J, with 8 bases between. The CDR3, as DNA: TGTGCCAGCAGTTTAGGGGGAGGCTATGGCTACACCTTC. It translates to CASSLGGGYGYTF.

The genes are TRBV2 and TRBJ2-3; 9 bases line up with TRBD2. This CDR3 region has 17 residues. J lost 5 bases, V lost 2 bases, and 11 bases had no gene match. Germline CDR1 and CDR2: SNHLY and FYNNEI. CDR3 nucleotide sequence: TGTGCCAGCAGTGAAAATCTCCGGGCTAGCGGGGTAGATACGCAGTATTTT. Amino acids: CASSENLRASGVDTQYF.

Only a few counts were recorded for this clone. The CDR3: CASSLSPIANTGELFF. In nucleotides, the CDR3 is TGTGCCAGCAGCTTATCCCCCATAGCGAACACCGGGGAGCTGTTTTTT. The chain employs TRBV7-7 and TRBJ2-2; unclear D gene. Per the germline V gene, CDR1 is SSHAT and CDR2 is FNYEAQ (reference sequence). The CDR3 covers 16 residues. The V end lost 2 bases, the J end lost 0 bases, and 10 bases lay between the germline ends. The full variable domain, with the rest looked up from reference TRBV7-7 and TRBJ2-2, is GAGVSQSPRYKVTKRGQDVTLRCDPISSHATLYWYQQALGQGPEFLTYFNYEAQPDKSGLPSDRFSAERPEGSISTLTIQRTEQRDSAMYRCASSLSPIANTGELFFGEGSRLTVL.